This is a list of T cell receptor beta chains from one sample in a study of T-cell memory formation after mild COVID-19. TCRdb re-analysed the 5' RACE reads in MiXCR, keeping a single row per CDR3 protein. The table records tens of thousands of distinct CDR3 sequences, 6% to 6.5% of them present only once. What was sequenced was PBMCs or a T cell subset sorted from them (not recorded which). The source is an adult who had mild COVID-19 (a few samples of this study predate the infection). Cell type and time point are not known. CDR3s include the opening cysteine and the closing phenylalanine or tryptophan. Where a row states a size, it is once, few, many or the class of an expanded clone; other rows omit it.

clone size	CDR3 length	V gene	CDR3 protein
many	13	TRBV7-9	CASSRKDGNIQYF
many	15	TRBV12-3/TRBV12-4	CASSLRLASTDTQYF
few	12	TRBV12-3/TRBV12-4	CASRGGPNEQFF
many	15	TRBV5-8	CASSKGLATYYEQYF
NA	16	TRBV7-9	CASSGEGSSYNSPLHF
many	13	TRBV7-9	CASSLRWDYGYTF
many	13	TRBV6-5	CASSYEGGREQYF
many	16	TRBV5-1	CASSPQPGLGVDTQYF
many	17	TRBV9	CASSVATSGGRTDTQYF
NA	14	TRBV10-3	CAISDVRASYEQYF
NA	12	TRBV2	CASRPSSYEQYF
many	11	TRBV7-9	CASSLIETQYF
NA	16	TRBV5-8	CASLLWGPGPNTEAFF
many	14	TRBV4-2	CASSPRERPHGYTF
few	15	TRBV18	CASSPGTLNTGELFF
many	14	TRBV20-1	CSALKGGLGEKLFF
NA	11	TRBV18	CASSQRTEAFF
many	11	TRBV12-3/TRBV12-4	CASSFAGRQFF
NA	13	TRBV18	CASSPGLEVGAFF
NA	14	TRBV5-1	CASSLVGGNTEAFF
few	14	TRBV3-1	CASSQVLVNTEAFF
many	16	TRBV5-1	CASSPLAGGNTGELFF
few	13	TRBV4-3	CASSQGEGEKLFF
NA	15	TRBV4-3	CASSQDEQRAYEQYF
few	12	TRBV12-3/TRBV12-4	CASSPWDLALHF
NA	16	TRBV6-1	CASSESPYSSGNTIYF
few	13	TRBV7-9	CASSLGSVGEQFF
few	15	TRBV5-1	CASSYSGGNTGELFF
many	14	TRBV7-9	CASSSAGGQETQYF
few	15	TRBV3-1	CASSQQRKPQETQYF
NA	15	TRBV12-3/TRBV12-4	CASSLGFMSYNEQFF
few	15	TRBV6-2/TRBV6-3	CASRPTGERSYGYTF
NA	15	TRBV6-1	CASSRVSDGRYEQYF
many	14	TRBV6-2/TRBV6-3	CASSYGPGPGELFF
NA	13	TRBV24-1	CAASRGRTDTQYF
many	13	TRBV7-3	CASSLGSENIQYF
many	13	TRBV4-1	CASSQEEAGEQFF
NA	15	TRBV5-4	CASSRTGVGKNIQYF
many	12	TRBV24-1	CATSDNLETQYF
NA	14	TRBV2	CASSPKRGVGGYTF
NA	15	TRBV3-1	CASSQGWGNQETQYF
medium-sized	16	TRBV7-3	CASSPTGGAGGETQYF
NA	17	TRBV20-1	CSARLQGPRTGANVLTF
many	15	TRBV7-3	CASSLTAGQTYEQYF
few	12	TRBV5-1	CASSWGQNGYTF
few	16	TRBV6-6	CASSYNPTGGFTEAFF